The T cell receptor (beta chain) described here comes from a study of blood T cells in healthy people across ages. Combining a sample-barcoded 5' primer with a J-beta primer mix, a second PCR ran for 7 to 11 cycles. Each of the cDNA molecules was tagged by a template-switch adaptor with 12 random nucleotides. TCRdb fed the 5' RACE reads into MiXCR, producing one record per CDR3 protein. The sample lists some 700,000 distinct CDR3 sequences, 35% to 45% occurring once. V lost 4 bases, J lost 7 bases, and 11 bases stayed unmatched. The length of the CDR3 is 18 residues. This clonotype was seen only a few times.

The rearrangement joins TRBV12-3 or TRBV12-4 to TRBJ2-1; 15 bases align to TRBD2. This clonotype was sampled from a woman aged 55-69 years in good health. Sequencing used blood. The CDR3 region has the DNA TGTGCCAGCAGTTGGACTAGCGGGGGGGCCGGTCCGAGGAATGAGCAGTTCTTC. Residues: CASSWTSGGAGPRNEQFF.